The rows below give T cell receptor beta chains drawn from one sample of a study of human T cells and chemical hapten exposure. From the RACE reads, TCRdb called clonotypes with MiXCR, one entry per CDR3 protein. The sample records 240,000 or so distinct CDR3 sequences, roughly 8.9% being singletons. Sample: whole blood, taken in connection with sensitization to the hapten diphenylcyclopropenone (DPC). The receptors shown here come from a middle-aged woman with alopecia areata. Some clones in this sample may be carry-over from other donors' samples. The CDR3 runs from the conserved cysteine through the conserved F or W. The order of the fields is J gene, clone size, V gene, CDR3 protein. The size entry is marked missing in some rows and otherwise reads once, few, many or a size class.

TRBJ2-1	NA	TRBV6-4	CASSDDGSPYNEQFF
TRBJ2-1	few	TRBV4-1	CASSQEPSGISYNEQFF
TRBJ1-1	few	TRBV30	CAWMMLVAGEAFF
TRBJ1-2	few	TRBV7-9	CASSQAGGALGGGYTF
TRBJ2-3	NA	TRBV12-3/TRBV12-4	CASSFPGVPQGNTQYF
TRBJ2-3	NA	TRBV20-1	CSASELAGVTDTQYF
TRBJ2-3	NA	TRBV7-2	CASSIAGAHRDTQYF
TRBJ1-2	few	TRBV6-5	CASSYSPGDSYGYTF
TRBJ1-5	few	TRBV20-1	CSARARDRGLGNQPQHF
TRBJ1-4	few	TRBV7-2	CASRRDRINEKLFF
TRBJ2-3	NA	TRBV7-2	CASSLPRRSDTQYF
TRBJ2-7	few	TRBV28	CASRRGLAGTPSYEQYF
TRBJ1-5	NA	TRBV6-2/TRBV6-3	CASSYTQGQPQHF
TRBJ2-5	many	TRBV5-5	CASKKAVQETQYF
TRBJ2-4	few	TRBV3-1	CASSQQGAENIQYF
TRBJ2-5	NA	TRBV7-2	CASSSPPGGRQETQYF
TRBJ2-7	few	TRBV7-4	CATPPKGQDSYEQYF
TRBJ2-5	NA	TRBV7-8	CASSRQGGGETQYF
TRBJ1-5	few	TRBV9	CASSVGGGLNQPQHF
TRBJ1-3	few	TRBV7-9	CASSSARGTVSGNTIYF
TRBJ2-7	NA	TRBV4-3	CASSRFRDASYEQYF
TRBJ1-1	few	TRBV7-9	CASSLMSPDEAFF
TRBJ1-1	NA	TRBV12-3/TRBV12-4	CASSLKGVTEAFF
TRBJ2-3	NA	TRBV27	CASSLSSVAVYSTDTQYF
TRBJ1-2	few	TRBV6-1	CATQLPGRYGYTF
TRBJ2-3	NA	TRBV28	CASSRGDSFTDTQYF
TRBJ1-4	NA	TRBV20-1	CSARQGSSEKLFF
TRBJ2-7	NA	TRBV6-5	CASSYSGGRQYF
TRBJ2-2	few	TRBV4-2	CASSQERTRFLNTGELFF
TRBJ2-4	few	TRBV6-2/TRBV6-3	CASSYVSIPSNIQYF
TRBJ2-4	many	TRBV4-1	CASSQADRGLGIQYF
TRBJ2-7	NA	TRBV4-3	CASSQGVAGSSYEQYF
TRBJ1-2	few	TRBV12-3/TRBV12-4	CASSPFDRIYYGYTF
TRBJ1-3	NA	TRBV20-1	CSALQGAAGNTIYF
TRBJ2-7	NA	TRBV18	CASSQGLARAYEQYF
TRBJ2-1	many	TRBV7-6	CASKKQGAGDEQFF
TRBJ1-2	few	TRBV29-1	CSVNRGREGYTF
TRBJ2-7	few	TRBV27	CASSSGTSLAYEQYF
TRBJ1-2	NA	TRBV28	CASSSPTGGSDEGYTF
TRBJ2-6	many	TRBV5-1	CASSLPGANVLTF
TRBJ2-2	NA	TRBV7-9	CASRQVANTGELFF
TRBJ1-5	NA	TRBV7-2	CASSFGPSNQPQHF
TRBJ2-2	few	TRBV7-3	CASSLTGGPATGELFF
TRBJ2-2	many	TRBV4-2	CASSQEAGSNTGELFF
TRBJ2-3	NA	TRBV20-1	CSARVPSGFYTDTQYF
TRBJ2-5	NA	TRBV9	CASSGGGRTQETQYF
TRBJ2-2	many	TRBV28	CASISFGRNTGELFF
TRBJ2-4	few	TRBV10-3	CAISAGSSGRTRNIQYF
TRBJ2-1	NA	TRBV7-9	CASSPIAEQFF
TRBJ1-1	NA	TRBV6-6	CASSYWTGITEAFF
TRBJ2-5	NA	TRBV27	CASPRRQETQYF
TRBJ1-5	NA	TRBV9	CASSVLGGNQPQHF
TRBJ2-1	NA	TRBV5-4	CASSSKLAGDNEQFF